The clone carrying this T cell receptor beta chain was seen many times. Using a J-beta primer mix together with a sample-barcoded 5' primer, a second PCR was run for roughly 6 to 12 cycles. TCRdb redid the calling of the 5' RACE reads with MiXCR, one entry per CDR3 protein. Of approximately 810,000 distinct CDR3 sequences in the sample, more than 25% were seen once. The V end was cut by 0 bases, the J end by 6 bases, with 12 bases between. This CDR3 is built from 15 residues. Germline CDR1 is SGHVS and CDR2 is FQNEAQ. Isolation of PBMCs gave at least 7 million cells per sample. These data are taken from a study of blood T cells in healthy people across ages.

The V and J genes are TRBV7-8 and TRBJ2-1; D is ambiguous. This clonotype was sampled from an elderly woman in good health. Sequenced: blood. DNA for the CDR3: TGTGCCAGCAGCTTAGCGCCGGCTGTCTCCAATGAGCAGTTCTTC. Translating it yields CASSLAPAVSNEQFF.